One sample yielded the 14 T cell receptor beta chains listed below, sequenced in a study of T-cell reconstitution after alpha-beta-depleted transplantation in children. The TCRbeta library was prepared with unique molecular identifiers. TCRdb analysed the PCR reads with MiXCR anew, one entry per CDR3 protein. The sample holds 500,000 or so distinct CDR3 sequences; approximately 10% are singletons and the top ten take 14%. The sample here was PBMCs, mostly from graft donor cells, taken 180 days after TCRalphabeta/CD19-depleted stem cell transplant. These receptor sequences come from a female patient aged 2-10 years who had a stem cell transplant for aplastic anemia, so the T cells may come from the graft donor.

The chain joins TRBV27 to TRBJ1-2; D is unclear. This CDR3 has 15 residues. Germline values: CDR1 MNHEY, CDR2 SMNVEV (reference sequence). Trimming left V 3 bases short and J 0 bases short, with 11 bases between. Written as DNA, the CDR3 is TGTGCCAGCAGTTTGGTGGGAAAAGCTAACTATGGCTACACCTTC. It encodes CASSLVGKANYGYTF.

The J gene is TRBJ1-1, the V gene TRBV18, with no clear D. The V end lost 0 bases, the J end lost 8 bases, and 10 bases lay between the germline ends. CDR1 and CDR2 from the germline V gene are KGHSH and LQKENI. The CDR3 spans 13 residues. CDR3 sequence: CASSPPSAVEAFF. CDR3 in DNA: TGTGCCAGCTCACCACCGTCAGCCGTAGAAGCTTTCTTT.

The V and J genes are TRBV11-3 and TRBJ1-4; D gene uncertain. V was shortened by 5 bases and J by 5 bases, with 15 bases between the two germline ends. Germline V gene sequence: CDR1 SGHNT, CDR2 YENEEA. The CDR3 sequence is 15 residues long. CDR3 in DNA: TGTGCCAGCAGCGCCCGGACGGTTACAAATGAAAAACTGTTTTTT. It is translated as CASSARTVTNEKLFF.

The chain combines TRBV4-3 with TRBJ2-3; D is undetermined. This CDR3 comprises 15 residues. Germline values: CDR1 LGHNA, CDR2 YSLEER. The germline V and J ends were trimmed by 1 base and 0 bases, with 8 bases remaining between them. CDR3 region: CASSQGRRSTDTQYF. CDR3 nucleotide sequence: TGCGCCAGCAGCCAAGGTCGGCGGAGCACAGATACGCAGTATTTT.

The V call is TRBV7-8, the J call TRBJ2-5, with D possibly being TRBD2 (5 bases). The CDR3 covers 14 residues. Trimming took 1 base from V and 5 from J, leaving 11 bases between them. The germline V gene has CDR1 SGHVS and CDR2 FQNEAQ. The CDR3 protein is CASSLGGLWETQYF. CDR3 bases: TGTGCCAGCAGCTTAGGAGGACTCTGGGAGACCCAGTACTTC.

This clonotype was seen a few times. The chain recombines TRBV18 with TRBJ2-7, with no clear D. This CDR3 has 15 amino acids. V was cut by 2 bases and J by 0 bases, with 11 bases left in between. The germline gives CDR1 KGHSH, CDR2 LQKENI. The CDR3 region has the DNA TGTGCCAGCTCACCAGGGGTTACCGTCTCCTACGAGCAGTACTTC. Translation: CASSPGVTVSYEQYF. Full variable domain (missing parts from reference TRBV18 and TRBJ2-7): NAGVMQNPRHLVRRRGQEARLRCSPMKGHSHVYWYRQLPEEGLKFMVYLQKENIIDESGMPKERFSAEFPKEGPSILRIQQVVRGDSAAYFCASSPGVTVSYEQYFGPGTRLTVT.

This clonotype came up a few times. The chain recombines TRBV24-1 with TRBJ2-2; 10 nucleotides line up with TRBD2. Trimming took 9 bases from V and 1 from J; bases not matched to a gene: 7. Germline V CDR1 and CDR2: KGHDR, SFDVKD. This CDR3 contains 16 residues. CDR3 nucleotide sequence: TGTGCCACCGGACTAGCGGCCAGGGGGAACACCGGGGAGCTGTTTTTT. It translates to CATGLAARGNTGELFF.

V is TRBV5-1 and J is TRBJ2-7, with TRBD2 identical over 7 bases. Looked up from germline, CDR1 is SGHRS and CDR2 is YFSETQ. V was pared by 1 base and J by 1 base, with 5 bases of the junction left unmatched. The CDR3 loop spans 15 amino acids. In DNA, the CDR3 is TGCGCCAGCAGCTTGTACGCGGGAGAGTCCTACGAGCAGTACTTC. Translated, it gives CASSLYAGESYEQYF.

A few counts support this clonotype. The rearrangement uses TRBV12-3 or TRBV12-4 and TRBJ2-1; TRBD1 matches at 10 bases. The CDR3 runs 16 residues. V lost 3 bases to trimming and J lost 4 bases; unmatched junction nucleotides: 6. The CDR3 DNA reads as TGTGCCAGCAGTTTCTCGTGGGACAGGGGTTACAATGAGCAGTTCTTC. The encoded protein is CASSFSWDRGYNEQFF.

V usage is TRBV20-1 and J usage is TRBJ2-2, with TRBD2 identical over 13 bases. CDR3 size: 19 residues. Germline CDR1 reads DFQATT; CDR2 reads SNEGSKA (reference sequence). The V gene end was trimmed by 3 bases and the J gene end by 5 bases; junction bases not matched to a gene: 15. As DNA, the CDR3 is TGCAGTGCTAGTCCTTACCGGACTAGCGGGAGACCTGGGACCGGGGAGCTGTTTTTT. This translates into CSASPYRTSGRPGTGELFF.

This clonotype was picked up many times. The gene calls are TRBV7-9 and TRBJ2-1, with 10 positions matching TRBD2. This CDR3 is built from 17 residues. V lost 1 base to trimming and J lost 6 bases; unmatched junction nucleotides: 9. Germline V CDR1 and CDR2: SEHNR, FQNEAQ (reference sequence). The CDR3 DNA follows: TGTGCCAGCAGCTTAGGTCTTTTTAGCGGGAGGAGCAATGAGCAGTTCTTC. It encodes CASSLGLFSGRSNEQFF.

The chain couples TRBV7-9 to TRBJ1-1; no reliable D call. Germline CDR1 is SEHNR and CDR2 is FQNEAQ (reference sequence). V was pared by 5 bases and J by 11 bases, with 15 bases between. The CDR3 totals 12 residues. CDR3 residues: CASSPLFPGAFF. In DNA form, the CDR3 reads TGTGCCAGCAGCCCCCTTTTCCCGGGGGCTTTCTTT.

In this sample, this clonotype turned up a few times. This chain joins TRBV5-1 and TRBJ1-2; D remains ambiguous. V gave up 1 base and J gave up 7 bases, with 20 bases separating them. There are 16 residues in the CDR3. Germline V gene sequence: CDR1 SGHRS, CDR2 YFSETQ. Here the CDR3 reads CASSLHIWELMSGYTF. The CDR3 DNA reads TGCGCCAGCAGCTTGCATATTTGGGAATTAATGAGTGGCTACACCTTC. Together with reference TRBV5-1 and TRBJ1-2, the CDR3 gives the full variable domain: KAGVTQTPRYLIKTRGQQVTLSCSPISGHRSVSWYQQTPGQGLQFLFEYFSETQRNKGNFPGRFSGRQFSNSRSEMNVSTLELGDSALYLCASSLHIWELMSGYTFGSGTRLTVV.

This clonotype was seen many times. The V call is TRBV20-1, the J call TRBJ1-2; D might be TRBD1 (5 bases). With 6 bases removed from V and 3 bases from J, the gap between germline ends came to 11 bases. The CDR3 loop spans 12 amino acids. Germline V CDR1 and CDR2: DFQATT, SNEGSKA (reference sequence). CDR3 in DNA: TGCAGTGCCAGGGCGGGGGACTATGGCTACACCTTC. Protein: CSARAGDYGYTF.